The 2 T cell receptor beta chains given below trace back to one sample, sequenced in a study of somatic mutations in cytotoxic T cells in rheumatoid arthritis. The repertoire was sequenced with immunoSEQ multiplex PCR; TCRdb's copy has only in-frame clones and lacks some. Among 15,000 to 20,000 clones, more than 65% were seen once, and the ten largest hold over 7.5%. Specimen: CD8+ T cells sorted from blood. The receptors derive from an adult with rheumatoid arthritis.

The gene calls are TRBV9 and TRBJ2-3; 7 bases fit TRBD2. V shed 0 bases and J 1 base; nucleotides not matched to a gene: 5. This CDR3 region has 16 residues. The germline V gene has CDR1 SGDLS and CDR2 YYNGEE. CDR3 protein: CASSVAGGGGTDTQYF. Here the CDR3 DNA reads TGTGCCAGCAGCGTAGCTGGGGGAGGGGGCACAGATACGCAGTATTTT.

The rearrangement uses TRBV7-6 and TRBJ2-1; D might be TRBD2 (6 bases). CDR1 is SGHVS, CDR2 FNYEAQ, per germline. The CDR3 loop spans 11 amino acids. Trimming took 3 bases from V and 15 from J, leaving 12 bases between them. CDR3 in amino acids: CASSFEAGRFF. The CDR3 DNA is TGTGCCAGCAGCTTCGAGGCGGGGCGGTTCTTC.